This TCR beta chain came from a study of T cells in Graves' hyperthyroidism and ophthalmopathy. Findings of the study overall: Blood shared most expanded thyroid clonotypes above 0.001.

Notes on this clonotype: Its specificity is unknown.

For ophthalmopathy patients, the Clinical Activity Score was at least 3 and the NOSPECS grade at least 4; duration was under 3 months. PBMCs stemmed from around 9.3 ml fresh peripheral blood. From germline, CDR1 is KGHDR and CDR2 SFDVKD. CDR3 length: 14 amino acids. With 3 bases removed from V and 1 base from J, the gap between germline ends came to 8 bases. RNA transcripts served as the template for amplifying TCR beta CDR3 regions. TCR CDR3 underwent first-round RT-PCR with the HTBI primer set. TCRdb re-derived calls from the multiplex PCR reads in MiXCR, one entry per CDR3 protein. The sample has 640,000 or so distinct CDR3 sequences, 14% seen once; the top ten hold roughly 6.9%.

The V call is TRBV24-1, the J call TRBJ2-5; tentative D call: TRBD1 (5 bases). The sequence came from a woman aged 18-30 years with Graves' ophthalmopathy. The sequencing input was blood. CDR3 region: CATSDPDSQETQYF. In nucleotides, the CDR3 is TGTGCCACCAGTGATCCTGACAGCCAAGAGACCCAGTACTTC.